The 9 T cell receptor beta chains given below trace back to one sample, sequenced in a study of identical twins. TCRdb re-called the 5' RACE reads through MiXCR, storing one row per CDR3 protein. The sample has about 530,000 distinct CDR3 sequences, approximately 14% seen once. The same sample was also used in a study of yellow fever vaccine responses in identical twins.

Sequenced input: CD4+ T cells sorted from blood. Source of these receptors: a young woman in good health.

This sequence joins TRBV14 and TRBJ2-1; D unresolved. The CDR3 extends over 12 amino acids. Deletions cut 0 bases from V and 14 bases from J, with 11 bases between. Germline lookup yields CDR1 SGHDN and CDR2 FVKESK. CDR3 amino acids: CASSQDGPDEFF. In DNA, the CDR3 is TGTGCCAGCAGCCAAGATGGGCCAGACGAGTTCTTC.

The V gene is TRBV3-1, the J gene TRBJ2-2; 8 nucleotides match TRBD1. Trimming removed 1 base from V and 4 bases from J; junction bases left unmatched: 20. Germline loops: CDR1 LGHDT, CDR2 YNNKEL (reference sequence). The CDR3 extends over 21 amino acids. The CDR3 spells CASSQVRTGYRASAFTGELFF. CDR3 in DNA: TGTGCCAGCAGCCAAGTGCGGACAGGGTATCGGGCTAGCGCCTTCACCGGGGAGCTGTTTTTT.

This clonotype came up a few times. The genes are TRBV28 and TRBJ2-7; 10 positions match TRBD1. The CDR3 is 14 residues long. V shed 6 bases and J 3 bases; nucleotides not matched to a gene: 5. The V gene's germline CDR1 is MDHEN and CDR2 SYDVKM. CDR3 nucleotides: TGTGCCAGCAGGAAAGACAGGGGGCTCTACGAGCAGTACTTC. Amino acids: CASRKDRGLYEQYF.

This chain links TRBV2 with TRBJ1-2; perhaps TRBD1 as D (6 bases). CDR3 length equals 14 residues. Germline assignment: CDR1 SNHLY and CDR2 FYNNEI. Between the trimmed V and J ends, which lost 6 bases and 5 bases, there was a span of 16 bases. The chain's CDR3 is CASSAGGAGYGYTF. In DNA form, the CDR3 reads TGTGCCAGCAGCGCCGGGGGCGCGGGATATGGCTACACCTTC.

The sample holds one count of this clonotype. The CDR3 spells CASSLSPGPRNTEAFF. The CDR3 region has the DNA TGTGCCAGCAGCTTAAGTCCAGGTCCCCGGAACACTGAAGCTTTCTTT. The V and J genes are TRBV11-2 and TRBJ1-1, with unresolved D. The V gene lost 2 bases and the J gene lost 1 base, with 14 bases spanning the gap. Germline V gives CDR1 SGHAT, CDR2 FQNNGV. The CDR3 consists of 16 residues.

The CDR3 here is CASRATEAYEQYF. Written as DNA, the CDR3 is TGTGCCAGCAGGGCGACGGAAGCCTACGAGCAGTACTTC. V is TRBV12-3 or TRBV12-4 and J is TRBJ2-7; no clear D gene. The V end was cut by 6 bases, the J end by 2 bases, with 11 bases between. This CDR3 is built from 13 residues.

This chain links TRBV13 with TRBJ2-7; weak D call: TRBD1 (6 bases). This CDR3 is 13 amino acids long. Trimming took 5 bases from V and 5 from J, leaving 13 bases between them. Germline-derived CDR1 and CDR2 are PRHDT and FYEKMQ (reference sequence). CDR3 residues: CASSITGIDEQYV. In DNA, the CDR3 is TGTGCCAGCAGCATAACAGGGATCGACGAGCAGTACGTC.

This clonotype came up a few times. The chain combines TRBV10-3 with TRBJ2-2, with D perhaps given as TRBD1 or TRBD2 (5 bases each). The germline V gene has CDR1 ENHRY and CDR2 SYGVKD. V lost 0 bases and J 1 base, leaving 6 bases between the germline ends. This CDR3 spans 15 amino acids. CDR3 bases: TGTGCCATCAGTGAGTCGAGGGGGAACACCGGGGAGCTGTTTTTT. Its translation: CAISESRGNTGELFF.

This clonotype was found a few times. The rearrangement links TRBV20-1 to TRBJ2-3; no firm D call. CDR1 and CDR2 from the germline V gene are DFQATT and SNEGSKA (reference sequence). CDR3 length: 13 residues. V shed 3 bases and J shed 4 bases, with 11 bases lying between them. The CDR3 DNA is TGCAGTGCTAGTACAGACGGTGCAGATACGCAGTATTTT. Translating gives CSASTDGADTQYF.